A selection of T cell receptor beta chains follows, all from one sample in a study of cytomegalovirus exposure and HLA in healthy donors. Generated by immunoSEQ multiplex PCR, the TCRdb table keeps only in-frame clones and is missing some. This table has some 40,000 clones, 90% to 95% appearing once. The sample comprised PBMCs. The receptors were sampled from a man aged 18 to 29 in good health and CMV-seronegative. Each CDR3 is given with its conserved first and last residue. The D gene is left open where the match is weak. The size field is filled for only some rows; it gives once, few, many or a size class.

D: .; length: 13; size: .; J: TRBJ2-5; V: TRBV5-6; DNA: TGTGCCAGCAGCTCCCCAGGGCCAGAGACCCAGTACTTC; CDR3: CASSSPGPETQYF
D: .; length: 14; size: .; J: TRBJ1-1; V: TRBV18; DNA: TGTGCCAGCTCACCCGGGCAGGGAAGTACTGAAGCTTTCTTT; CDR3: CASSPGQGSTEAFF
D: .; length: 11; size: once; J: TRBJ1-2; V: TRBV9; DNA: TGTGCCAGCAGGGGAGGTTGGGGCTACACCTTC; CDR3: CASRGGWGYTF
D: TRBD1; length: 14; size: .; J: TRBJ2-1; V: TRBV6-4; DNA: TGTGCCAGCAGCCGGACAGGGGAGGGCAATGAGCAGTTCTTC; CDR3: CASSRTGEGNEQFF
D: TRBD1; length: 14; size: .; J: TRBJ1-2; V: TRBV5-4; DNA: TGTGCCAGCAGCTTGCGACAGGGTATTGGAGGCTACACCTTC; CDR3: CASSLRQGIGGYTF
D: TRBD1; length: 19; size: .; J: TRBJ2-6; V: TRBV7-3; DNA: TGTGCCAGCAGCTTCCCCGACAGGGCGGCCTCCTCTGGGGCCAACGTCCTGACTTTC; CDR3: CASSFPDRAASSGANVLTF
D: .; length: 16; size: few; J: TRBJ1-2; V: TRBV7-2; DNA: TGTGCCAGCAGCTTAGTGGCTGGCAGGGCCAACTATGGCTACACCTTC; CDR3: CASSLVAGRANYGYTF
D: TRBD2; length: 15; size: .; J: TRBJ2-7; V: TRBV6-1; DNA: TGTGCCAGCAGTAATAGCGGGGTCCCCCCCTACGAGCAGTACTTC; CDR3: CASSNSGVPPYEQYF
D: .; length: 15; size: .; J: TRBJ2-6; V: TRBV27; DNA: TGTGCCAGCAGTTCCCAAGGGGCTGGGGCCAACGTCCTGACTTTC; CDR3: CASSSQGAGANVLTF
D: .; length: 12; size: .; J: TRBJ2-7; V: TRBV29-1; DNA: TGCAGCGTTCCGAGGTGGCGGTACGAGCAGTACTTC; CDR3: CSVPRWRYEQYF
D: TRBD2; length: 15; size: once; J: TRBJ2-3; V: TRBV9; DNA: TGTGCCAGCACCGAGACTAGCGGGAGAACGGATACGCAGTATTTT; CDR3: CASTETSGRTDTQYF
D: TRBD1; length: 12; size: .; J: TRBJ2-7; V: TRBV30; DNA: TGTTCCCTGAAGACAGGGTCGGCTACTCCGTACTTC; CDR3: CSLKTGSATPYF
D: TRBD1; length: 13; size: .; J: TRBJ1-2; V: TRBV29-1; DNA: TGCAGCGTTGGAGGACAGGGGCCGAACGGCTACACCTTC; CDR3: CSVGGQGPNGYTF
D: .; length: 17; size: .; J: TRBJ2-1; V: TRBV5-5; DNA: TGTGCCAGCACCCATGATTTTGGAGGGGCTTCCTACAATGAGCAGTTCTTC; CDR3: CASTHDFGGASYNEQFF
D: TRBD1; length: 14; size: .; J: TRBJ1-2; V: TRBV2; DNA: TGTGCCAGCAGTGAAAGACAGGGGCCCTATGGCTACACCTTC; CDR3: CASSERQGPYGYTF